This T cell receptor beta chain was captured in a study of T cell changes during pregnancy in multiple sclerosis. Some clones are missing from TCRdb's copy, which holds only in-frame ones; the method was immunoSEQ multiplex PCR. The profile covers about 75,000 clones, with 75% to 95% appearing a single time and about 0.45% taken by the ten largest. The CDR3 runs 18 residues. Germline CDR1 reads KGHSH; CDR2 reads LQKENI. The V gene lost 3 bases and the J gene lost 3 bases, with 24 bases spanning the gap. This chain joins TRBV18 and TRBJ2-7, with D perhaps TRBD2 (5 bases). The sequenced sample was CD4+ T cells from peripheral blood mononuclear cells, obtained before pregnancy. The receptor's source is a female donor with multiple sclerosis, enrolled in a pregnancy study. This CDR3 reads CASSPLAGSPPALYEQYF. The CDR3 DNA sequence: TGTGCCAGCTCACCTCTAGCCGGGTCCCCACCGGCACTCTACGAGCAGTACTTC. The full variable domain, in which reference TRBV18 and TRBJ2-7 provide the parts outside the CDR3, is NAGVMQNPRHLVRRRGQEARLRCSPMKGHSHVYWYRQLPEEGLKFMVYLQKENIIDESGMPKERFSAEFPKEGPSILRIQQVVRGDSAAYFCASSPLAGSPPALYEQYFGPGTRLTVT.